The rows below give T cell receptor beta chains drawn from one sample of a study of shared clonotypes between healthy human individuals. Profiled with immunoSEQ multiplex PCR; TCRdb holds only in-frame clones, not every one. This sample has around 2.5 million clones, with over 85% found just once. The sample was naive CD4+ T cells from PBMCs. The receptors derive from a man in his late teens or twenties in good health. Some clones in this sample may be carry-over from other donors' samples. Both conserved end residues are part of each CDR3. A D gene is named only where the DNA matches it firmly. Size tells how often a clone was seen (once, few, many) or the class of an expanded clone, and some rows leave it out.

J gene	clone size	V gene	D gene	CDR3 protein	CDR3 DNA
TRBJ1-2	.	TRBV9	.	CASSVGITNYGYTF	TGTGCCAGCAGCGTAGGGATCACCAACTATGGCTACACCTTC
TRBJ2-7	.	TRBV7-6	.	CASSPGTGNGPLSYEQYF	TGTGCCAGCAGCCCCGGGACGGGCAATGGCCCCCTCTCCTACGAGCAGTACTTC
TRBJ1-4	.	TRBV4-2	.	CASSQDRATNEKLFF	TGTGCCAGCAGCCAAGACAGGGCAACTAATGAAAAACTGTTTTTT
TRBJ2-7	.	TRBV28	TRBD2	CASREGLAGKYEQYF	TGTGCCAGCAGAGAAGGACTAGCGGGAAAATACGAGCAGTACTTC
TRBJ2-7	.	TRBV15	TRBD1	CATSRENRGVSEQYF	TGTGCCACCAGCAGAGAAAACAGGGGTGTTTCCGAGCAGTACTTC
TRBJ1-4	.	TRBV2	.	CASRPQSSNEKLFF	TGTGCCAGCAGACCACAGTCCTCTAATGAAAAACTGTTTTTT
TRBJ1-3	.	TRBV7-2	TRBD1	CASRRDRGGNTIYF	TGTGCCAGCAGGAGAGACAGGGGTGGAAACACCATATATTTT
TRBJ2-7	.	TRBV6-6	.	CASSSRQGPGEQYF	TGTGCCAGCAGTTCCCGCCAGGGCCCGGGCGAGCAGTACTTC
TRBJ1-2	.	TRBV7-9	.	CASSLSSEIILSGYTF	TGTGCCAGCAGCTTATCGTCGGAGATTATTCTATCTGGCTACACCTTC
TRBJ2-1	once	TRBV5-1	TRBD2	CASSSGTSLWDEQFF	TGCGCCAGCAGCTCCGGGACTAGTCTATGGGATGAGCAGTTCTTC
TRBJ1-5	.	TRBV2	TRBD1	CASSEDRQGMKPQHF	TGTGCCAGCAGTGAAGACCGACAGGGTATGAAGCCCCAGCATTTT
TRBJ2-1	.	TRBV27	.	CASSPAGMTGREFF	TGTGCCAGCAGCCCGGCGGGGATGACAGGGAGAGAGTTCTTC
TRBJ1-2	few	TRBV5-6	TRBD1	CASSWRQGGGYTF	TGTGCCAGCAGCTGGCGACAGGGTGGTGGCTACACCTTC
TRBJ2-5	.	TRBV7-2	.	CASSLGLSLETQYF	TGTGCCAGCAGCTTAGGACTATCGCTCGAGACCCAGTACTTC
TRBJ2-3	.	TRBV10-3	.	CAIGSSGKADTQYF	TGTGCCATCGGCTCGTCGGGGAAGGCAGATACGCAGTATTTT
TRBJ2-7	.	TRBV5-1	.	CASSLPGAGSYEQYF	TGCGCCAGCAGCTTACCAGGGGCAGGCTCCTACGAGCAGTACTTC
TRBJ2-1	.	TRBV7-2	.	CASSFGLKNEQFF	TGTGCCAGCAGCTTCGGACTAAAGAATGAGCAGTTCTTC
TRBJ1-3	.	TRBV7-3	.	CASSSGGPRLGNTIYF	TGTGCCAGCAGCTCCGGGGGCCCGCGACTGGGAAACACCATATATTTT
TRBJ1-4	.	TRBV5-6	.	CASSLGPPATNEKLFF	TGTGCCAGCAGCTTAGGTCCACCTGCAACTAATGAAAAACTGTTTTTT
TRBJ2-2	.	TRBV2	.	CASSETGNTGELFF	TGTGCCAGCAGTGAAACAGGGAACACCGGGGAGCTGTTTTTT
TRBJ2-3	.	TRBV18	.	CASSPLTASTDTQYF	TGTGCCAGCTCACCTCTTACAGCTAGCACAGATACGCAGTATTTT
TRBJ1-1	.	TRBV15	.	CATSTRVGLFTEAFF	TGTGCCACCAGCACCAGAGTCGGGTTATTTACTGAAGCTTTCTTT
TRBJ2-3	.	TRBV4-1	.	CASSQSERRGTDTQYF	TGCGCCAGCAGCCAATCGGAACGGAGGGGCACAGATACGCAGTATTTT
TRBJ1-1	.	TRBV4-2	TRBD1	CASSQDGRGLRNTEAFF	TGTGCCAGCAGCCAAGATGGCAGGGGGCTCCGAAACACTGAAGCTTTCTTT
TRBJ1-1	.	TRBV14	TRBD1	CASSHDRGTEAFF	TGTGCCAGCAGCCACGACAGGGGCACTGAAGCTTTCTTT
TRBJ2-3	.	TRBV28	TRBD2	CASSLAAGGPDTQYF	TGTGCCAGCAGTTTGGCTGCGGGAGGTCCCGATACGCAGTATTTT
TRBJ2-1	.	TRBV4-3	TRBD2	CASSQDRAGGSSYNEQFF	TGCGCCAGCAGCCAAGATAGAGCGGGAGGGAGCTCCTACAATGAGCAGTTCTTC
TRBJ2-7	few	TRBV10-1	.	CASSWECSYEQYF	TGCGCCAGCAGTTGGGAATGCTCCTACGAGCAGTACTTC
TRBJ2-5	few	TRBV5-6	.	CASSLAGGETQYF	TGTGCCAGCAGCTTGGCCGGGGGAGAGACCCAGTACTTC
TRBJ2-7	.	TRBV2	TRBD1	CASRQGAYEQYF	TGTGCCAGCCGACAGGGCGCCTACGAGCAGTACTTC
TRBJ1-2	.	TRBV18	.	CASSPRPRQGDGYTF	TGTGCCAGCTCACCTCGACCTCGGCAGGGTGATGGCTACACCTTC
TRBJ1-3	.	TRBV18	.	CASSPGNTIYF	TGTGCCAGCTCACCGGGGAACACCATATATTTT
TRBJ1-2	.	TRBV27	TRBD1	CASSPYRQGGLDGYTF	TGTGCCAGCAGCCCATACAGACAGGGGGGATTGGATGGCTACACCTTC
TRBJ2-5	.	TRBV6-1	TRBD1	CASSGDRQETQYF	TGTGCCAGCAGTGGGGACAGACAAGAGACCCAGTACTTC
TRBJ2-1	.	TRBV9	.	CASTLGLGPYNEQFF	TGTGCCAGCACACTTGGGTTAGGCCCCTACAATGAGCAGTTCTTC
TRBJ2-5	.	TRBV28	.	CASSRYLGNQETQYF	TGTGCCAGCAGTCGCTATCTAGGCAACCAAGAGACCCAGTACTTC
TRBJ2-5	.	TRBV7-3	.	CASSPTREETQYF	TGTGCCAGCAGCCCCACTAGGGAGGAGACCCAGTACTTC
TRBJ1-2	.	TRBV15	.	CATSRDRGAYGYTF	TGTGCCACCAGCAGAGACAGGGGTGCCTATGGCTACACCTTC
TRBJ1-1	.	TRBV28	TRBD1	CASHVKGTGVAAFF	TGTGCCAGCCACGTCAAAGGAACAGGGGTCGCAGCTTTCTTT
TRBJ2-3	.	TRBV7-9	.	CASSSGGRSTDTQYF	TGTGCCAGCAGCTCAGGGGGGAGATCCACAGATACGCAGTATTTT
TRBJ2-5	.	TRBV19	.	CASRGETQYF	TGTGCCAGCCGCGGGGAGACCCAGTACTTC
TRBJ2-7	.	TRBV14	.	CASSQVVRDAEQYF	TGTGCCAGCAGCCAAGTAGTCAGGGACGCCGAGCAGTACTTC
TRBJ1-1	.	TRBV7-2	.	CASGQYEVTEAFF	TGTGCCAGCGGCCAGTACGAGGTTACTGAAGCTTTCTTT
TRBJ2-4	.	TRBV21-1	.	CASSSRQQVLAKNIQYF	TGTGCCAGCAGCAGTAGGCAACAAGTACTAGCCAAAAACATTCAGTACTTC
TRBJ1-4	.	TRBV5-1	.	CASSLVHGYNEKLFF	TGCGCCAGCAGCTTGGTTCACGGATATAATGAAAAACTGTTTTTT
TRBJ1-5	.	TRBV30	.	CAWSGSSNQPQHF	TGTGCCTGGAGTGGGTCGAGCAATCAGCCCCAGCATTTT
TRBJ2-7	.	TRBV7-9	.	CASSLARTGPYEQYF	TGTGCCAGCAGCTTAGCCAGAACAGGGCCATACGAGCAGTACTTC
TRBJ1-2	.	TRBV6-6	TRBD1	CASSAPRDRGRHGYTF	TGTGCCAGCAGCGCCCCCCGGGACAGGGGGCGACATGGCTACACCTTC
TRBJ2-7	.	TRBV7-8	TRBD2	CASSSRGVASGRDKPYEQYF	TGTGCCAGCAGCTCCCGAGGGGTGGCTAGCGGGAGGGATAAGCCCTACGAGCAGTACTTC
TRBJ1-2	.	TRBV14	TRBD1	CASSQVGPGGFYGYTF	TGTGCCAGCAGCCAAGTTGGGCCAGGGGGTTTCTATGGCTACACCTTC